This is a list of T cell receptor beta chains from one sample in a study of cytomegalovirus exposure and HLA in healthy donors. Some clones are missing from TCRdb's copy, which holds only in-frame ones; the method was immunoSEQ multiplex PCR. The sample holds 170,000 or so clones, over 70% seen once. Sequenced sample: PBMCs. The receptors derive from a man aged 25-40 years in good health and CMV-seropositive. CDR3s include the opening cysteine and the closing phenylalanine or tryptophan. D genes are given only for firm matches. Clone size is given for some rows only: seen once, a few or many times, or a class if the clone is expanded.

>TRBV29-1|TRBJ2-5|NA|NA
CSVAGGTQYF
TGCAGCGTTGCCGGGGGGACCCAGTACTTC
>TRBV6-1|TRBJ2-1|NA|NA
CASSEGGAYNEQFF
TGTGCCAGCAGTGAAGGGGGAGCCTACAATGAGCAGTTCTTC
>TRBV10-1|TRBJ1-4|TRBD1|NA
CASSESTGTDEKLFF
TGCGCCAGCAGTGAGTCGACAGGGACGGATGAAAAACTGTTTTTT
>TRBV7-9|TRBJ1-4|NA|NA
CASSLSRLSTNEKLFF
TGTGCCAGCAGCTTAAGCAGACTTTCAACTAATGAAAAACTGTTTTTT
>TRBV11-3|TRBJ2-5|TRBD1|few
CASSLVATGGGQETQYF
TGTGCCAGCAGCTTAGTAGCTACAGGGGGCGGTCAAGAGACCCAGTACTTC
>TRBV9|TRBJ1-1|NA|NA
CASSVEQGEAFF
TGTGCCAGCAGCGTAGAGCAGGGTGAAGCTTTCTTT
>TRBV11-2|TRBJ1-2|NA|NA
CASSSEGDLPFGYTF
TGTGCCAGCAGCTCCGAGGGAGACTTGCCGTTTGGCTACACCTTC
>TRBV19|TRBJ1-3|NA|NA
CASSIWSPAYSGNTIYF
TGTGCCAGTAGTATCTGGAGCCCGGCTTACTCTGGAAACACCATATATTTT
>TRBV14|TRBJ2-7|NA|NA
CASSRDNSYEQYF
TGTGCCAGCAGCCGGGACAACTCCTACGAGCAGTACTTC
>TRBV7-8|TRBJ1-4|NA|NA
CASSLLGPGNEKLFF
TGTGCCAGCAGCCTCCTGGGCCCCGGCAATGAAAAACTGTTTTTT
>TRBV7-9|TRBJ2-1|TRBD2|NA
CASSLAAGGLDEQFF
TGTGCCAGCAGCTTAGCAGCGGGGGGGCTGGATGAGCAGTTCTTC
>TRBV2|TRBJ1-1|TRBD1|few
CASSDDRGTEAFF
TGTGCCAGCAGTGACGACAGGGGCACTGAAGCTTTCTTT
>TRBV18|TRBJ2-7|NA|NA
CASSLIDTGYEQYF
TGTGCCAGCTCATTAATTGATACGGGCTACGAGCAGTACTTC
>TRBV6-5|TRBJ2-7|NA|NA
CASSYSRAGPYEQYF
TGTGCCAGCAGTTACTCGAGGGCAGGACCGTACGAGCAGTACTTC
>TRBV5-1|TRBJ2-3|TRBD2|NA
CASSPRLAGGPTDTQYF
TGCGCCAGCAGCCCTAGGCTAGCGGGAGGCCCCACAGATACGCAGTATTTT
>TRBV5-5|TRBJ2-5|NA|few
CASNLDSQETQYF
TGTGCCAGCAACCTGGACAGCCAAGAGACCCAGTACTTC
>TRBV6-6|TRBJ2-7|TRBD2|many
CASSYSAGYEQYF
TGTGCCAGCAGTTACTCAGCGGGATACGAGCAGTACTTC
>TRBV7-3|TRBJ2-1|TRBD2|NA
CASSLTRASGSAEQFF
TGTGCCAGCAGCTTAACCCGAGCTAGCGGGAGTGCTGAGCAGTTCTTC
>TRBV4-3|TRBJ2-7|NA|NA
CASSQDSLGSYEQYF
TGCGCCAGCAGCCAAGATAGTCTCGGGTCCTACGAGCAGTACTTC
>TRBV6-5|TRBJ2-5|TRBD1|once
CASRQGALGETQYF
TGTGCCAGCAGGCAGGGGGCGCTCGGAGAGACCCAGTACTTC
>TRBV19|TRBJ2-2|NA|NA
CASSPGSGLISNTGELFF
TGTGCCAGTAGTCCCGGATCGGGATTAATATCGAACACCGGGGAGCTGTTTTTT
>TRBV15|TRBJ2-7|NA|NA
CATSSIGTSTYEQYF
TGTGCCACCAGCAGCATCGGGACTTCCACCTACGAGCAGTACTTC
>TRBV7-9|TRBJ1-1|NA|few
CASSFADWVNTEAFF
TGTGCCAGCAGCTTTGCCGACTGGGTGAACACTGAAGCTTTCTTT
>TRBV6-1|TRBJ1-2|NA|NA
CASSEAGGLLGGYTF
TGTGCCAGCAGTGAGGCGGGGGGGTTACTAGGAGGCTACACCTTC
>TRBV4-3|TRBJ2-6|NA|NA
CASSREALSGANVLTF
TGCGCCAGCAGCCGGGAGGCCCTCTCTGGGGCCAACGTCCTGACTTTC
>TRBV19|TRBJ1-2|TRBD1|NA
CASTSYPQDRGENYGYTF
TGTGCCAGTACCTCATACCCCCAGGACAGGGGGGAAAACTATGGCTACACCTTC
>TRBV20-1|TRBJ1-1|NA|NA
CSTGLGAEAFF
TGCAGTACAGGGTTGGGTGCTGAAGCTTTCTTT
>TRBV5-1|TRBJ2-3|TRBD1|NA
CASSRAGTGRTDTQYF
TGCGCCAGCAGCCGAGCCGGGACAGGGAGGACAGATACGCAGTATTTT
>TRBV5-1|TRBJ2-1|TRBD2|NA
CASSLDPAGDEQFF
TGCGCCAGCAGCTTGGACCCGGCGGGAGATGAGCAGTTCTTC
>TRBV5-1|TRBJ1-2|TRBD1|few
CASSLEGQTNYGYTF
TGCGCCAGCAGCTTGGAGGGACAGACTAACTATGGCTACACCTTC
>TRBV4-3|TRBJ1-2|NA|NA
CASSQDGRTRGYGYTF
TGCGCCAGCAGCCAAGATGGCCGGACACGAGGCTATGGCTACACCTTC
>TRBV5-4|TRBJ2-7|TRBD2|NA
CASKTSGTYEQYF
TGTGCCAGCAAGACTAGCGGCACCTACGAGCAGTACTTC
>TRBV7-9|TRBJ2-1|TRBD1|NA
CASSLDRGRFEQFF
TGTGCCAGCAGCTTGGACAGGGGGCGTTTTGAGCAGTTCTTC
>TRBV19|TRBJ1-5|NA|NA
CASSLGQGMSQPQHF
TGTGCCAGTAGTCTCGGGCAGGGAATGTCTCAGCCCCAGCATTTT
>TRBV29-1|TRBJ1-1|NA|few
CSVGGDGNTEAFF
TGCAGCGTGGGAGGGGACGGAAACACTGAAGCTTTCTTT
>TRBV5-1|TRBJ1-2|TRBD1|NA
CASSLTGVQDYGYTF
TGCGCCAGCAGCTTGACAGGGGTGCAGGACTATGGCTACACCTTC
>TRBV23-1|TRBJ2-7|TRBD2|NA
CASSQSTRSGTTIYEQYF
TGCGCCAGCAGTCAATCTACCCGATCCGGGACTACCATCTACGAGCAGTACTTC
>TRBV20-1|TRBJ2-5|NA|NA
CSARPQRTQYF
TGCAGTGCTAGACCCCAGCGGACCCAGTACTTC
>TRBV5-4|TRBJ2-1|NA|NA
CASSSGNEQFF
TGTGCCAGCAGCTCGGGGAATGAGCAGTTCTTC
>TRBV10-1|TRBJ1-3|TRBD1|NA
CARTGRSGNTIYF
TGCGCCAGGACAGGGCGCTCTGGAAACACCATATATTTT
>TRBV5-3|TRBJ1-2|TRBD1|few
CARSLVRMGQGEYGYTF
TGTGCCAGAAGCTTGGTCCGGATGGGACAGGGGGAATATGGCTACACCTTC
>TRBV5-1|TRBJ2-3|NA|NA
CASSLQGGTDTQYF
TGCGCCAGCAGCCTACAGGGTGGCACAGATACGCAGTATTTT
>TRBV6-1|TRBJ2-7|TRBD2|NA
CASSEVGTSIYEQYF
TGTGCCAGCAGTGAAGTTGGGACTAGCATCTACGAGCAGTACTTC
>TRBV5-1|TRBJ2-7|NA|NA
CASSLDGAYEQYF
TGCGCCAGCAGCTTGGACGGAGCCTACGAGCAGTACTTC
>TRBV6-5|TRBJ2-4|TRBD1|NA
CASSFTGAEWIQYF
TGTGCCAGCAGCTTTACAGGGGCGGAGTGGATTCAGTACTTC
>TRBV18|TRBJ1-3|NA|once
CASSPMGGTGNTIYF
TGTGCCAGCTCACCAATGGGGGGTACTGGAAACACCATATATTTT
>TRBV2|TRBJ1-5|NA|NA
CASSGGQYSNQPQHF
TGTGCCAGCAGTGGAGGACAGTATAGCAATCAGCCCCAGCATTTT
>TRBV30|TRBJ2-5|TRBD1|NA
CAWSQDREETQYF
TGTGCCTGGAGTCAGGACAGGGAAGAGACCCAGTACTTC
>TRBV4-2|TRBJ2-1|TRBD2|NA
CASSQDSASGGANEQFF
TGTGCCAGCAGCCAAGATTCGGCTAGCGGGGGGGCCAATGAGCAGTTCTTC